This TCR beta chain was identified in a study of T cell repertoires in cytomegalovirus infection. Across the whole study: From public TCR beta signatures came an indication of both CMV infection and matching HLA type. Broader study findings: Frequencies of public TCR beta families were cumulated, and this identified carriers of CMV plus the relevant HLA. The ex vivo response was dominated by HLA-C-restricted CMV-specific TCR beta clonotypes.

Comment on this clonotype: The antigen remains unidentified.

V was pared by 7 bases and J by 3 bases, with 21 bases between. CDR3 length: 16 amino acids. CDR1 and CDR2 (germline): MDHEN, SYDVKM. TCRdb redid the calling of the reads with MiXCR, one entry per CDR3 protein. Among about 310,000 distinct CDR3 sequences, roughly 16% were seen once, and the ten largest hold around 11%. This clonotype originated in a human donor in good health (CMV status not recorded). Some clones in this sample may be carry-over from other donors' samples. The material sequenced was PBMCs. V and J are TRBV28 and TRBJ2-5, with a weak D call TRBD2 (6 bases). CDR3 sequence: CASNAGILPAKETQYF. CDR3 bases: TGTGCCAGCAATGCGGGGATATTACCGGCAAAAGAGACCCAGTACTTC.